Below are 25 T cell receptor beta chains sequenced from a single sample in a study of blood T cells in healthy people across ages (dated by TCRdb to the mid-2010s). To prepare the library, 5' RACE was applied. The data were produced on an Illumina HiSeq 2500. The second PCR ran for roughly 7 to 12 cycles and used a J-beta primer mix along with a sample-barcoded 5' primer. TCRdb's own reprocessing of the public reads used fastp at Q25 and MiXCR and kept productive beta chains. CDR3 protein sequences are deduplicated, and each keeps its most common genes and DNA. The sample includes a few hundred thousand distinct CDR3 sequences, with approximately 51% observed a single time. The top ten clones comprise about 54% of the sample. Sequenced input: blood. Every receptor here comes from a man between 60 and 70 years old in good health.

This clonotype was seen more than once but under ten times. The rearrangement joins TRBV7-9 to TRBJ2-3; 7 bases line up with TRBD2. The ends lost 4 bases at V and 0 bases at J; junction bases unmatched: 19. Germline V gene data show CDR1 as SEHNR and CDR2 as FQNEAQ (reference sequence). This CDR3 region has 20 residues. This chain's CDR3 is CASSSLGGSGSRASTDTQYF. The DNA for the CDR3 is TGTGCCAGCAGCTCGCTGGGTGGTAGCGGGTCACGAGCTAGCACAGATACGCAGTATTTT.

This clonotype was observed a few times. This chain uses TRBV10-3 with TRBJ2-5, with 7 bases matching TRBD2. The germline V gene has CDR1 ENHRY and CDR2 SYGVKD. The CDR3 consists of 14 residues. V gave up 6 bases and J gave up 0 bases; unmatched junction bases: 4. CDR3: CAIRRGSDQETQYF. The CDR3 nucleotides are TGTGCCATCAGGCGGGGGTCCGACCAAGAGACCCAGTACTTC.

This chain uses TRBV7-2 with TRBJ2-2; perhaps TRBD1 as D (6 bases). There are 15 residues in the CDR3. Per germline, CDR1 SGHTA and CDR2 FQGNSA. V lost 7 bases to trimming and J lost 2 bases, with 14 bases between them. CDR3 in amino acids: CASINNRVNTGELFF. The CDR3 DNA reads TGTGCCAGCATCAATAACAGGGTTAACACCGGGGAGCTGTTTTTT.

The chain uses TRBV10-2 and TRBJ2-7, with 7 bases fitting TRBD1. Germline trimming cut 3 bases from V and 3 bases from J; bases unmatched to any gene: 2. This CDR3 has 13 residues. The V gene's germline CDR1 is WSHSY and CDR2 SAAADI. The CDR3 is CASSDRGNYEQYF. CDR3 DNA sequence: TGCGCCAGCAGTGACAGGGGGAACTACGAGCAGTACTTC.

The genes are TRBV6-5 and TRBJ2-3; 10 nucleotides line up with TRBD2. Germline V CDR1 and CDR2: MNHEY, SVGAGI. This CDR3 has 17 amino acids. Unmatched junction bases numbered 6, after V lost 0 bases and J lost 3 bases. As DNA, the CDR3 is TGTGCCAGCAGTTACTCGATTGCTAGCGGGGGAACAGATACGCAGTATTTT. Protein: CASSYSIASGGTDTQYF.

The rearrangement joins TRBV4-2 to TRBJ2-1; no reliable D call. The germline V gene has CDR1 LGHNA and CDR2 YNFKEQ. Between the trimmed V and J ends, which lost 0 bases and 12 bases, there was a span of 12 bases. This CDR3 is 13 amino acids long. The CDR3, as DNA: TGTGCCAGCAGCCAAGATACCGGTATGGGGCAGTTCTTC. Translation: CASSQDTGMGQFF.

This chain links TRBV4-2 with TRBJ1-5; D may be TRBD1 (6 bases). The germline CDR1 and CDR2 sequences are LGHNA and YNFKEQ. The ends were cut back, 1 base at V and 6 bases at J, with 13 bases in the middle. The CDR3 is 15 amino acids. CDR3 DNA: TGTGCCAGCAGCCAAGGAGGGCAGGGGCTTCAGCCCCAGCATTTT. Its protein is CASSQGGQGLQPQHF.

The chain employs TRBV20-1 and TRBJ2-1; 11 bases line up with TRBD2. The end of the DNA fits TRBJ2-7 better, so the J call may be wrong. The V gene's germline CDR1 is DFQATT and CDR2 SNEGSKA (reference sequence). The CDR3 loop spans 13 amino acids. The CDR3: CSLAGGPGNEQYF. The CDR3 DNA is TGCAGCTTAGCGGGAGGGCCGGGGAATGAGCAGTACTTC.

This clonotype was seen a single time. The chain employs TRBV21-1 and TRBJ2-7; the table's D call of TRBD1 was not tested on the DNA. TRBV21-1 is reported as a pseudogene. The CDR3 has 16 amino acids. The CDR3: CASSKGGQAHSYEQYF. CDR3 coding DNA: TGTGCCAGCAGCAAAGGGGGACAGGCTCACTCCTACGAGCAGTACTTC.

The chain is built from TRBV27 and TRBJ2-5; 7 nucleotides line up with TRBD1. Germline-derived CDR1 and CDR2 are MNHEY and SMNVEV (reference sequence). Germline trimming cut 2 bases from V and 4 bases from J; bases unmatched to any gene: 19. The CDR3 is 19 amino acids. CDR3 sequence: CASSLRAAGGEGPVETQYF. CDR3 DNA sequence: TGTGCCAGCAGTTTAAGGGCGGCAGGGGGAGAGGGTCCGGTAGAGACCCAGTACTTC.

V and J are TRBV20-1 and TRBJ1-1; TRBD1 is a possible D gene (6 bases). Deletions cut 6 bases from V and 0 bases from J, with 8 bases between. Germline V lookup: CDR1 DFQATT, CDR2 SNEGSKA (reference sequence). The CDR3 has 12 amino acids. The CDR3 DNA reads TGCAGTGCCAGGGGCATGAACACTGAAGCTTTCTTT. This sequence encodes CSARGMNTEAFF.

In regard to this clonotype: One junction end disagrees with the germline gene, perhaps due to a read error. This chain connects TRBV7-9 to TRBJ1-1, with 7 nucleotides matching TRBD1. The CDR3 loop spans 17 amino acids. Germline CDR1 SEHNR, CDR2 FQNEAQ (reference sequence). DNA of the CDR3: TGTGCCGGCAGCCGGTCGCCAGGGGGACTCTCTGGACCAGAAGCTTTCTTT. It is translated as CAGSRSPGGLSGPEAFF. The full variable domain, completed using reference TRBV7-9 and TRBJ1-1, is DTGVSQNPRHKITKRGQNVTFRCDPISEHNRLYWYRQTLGQGPEFLTYFQNEAQLEKSRLLSDRFSAERPKGSFSTLEIQRTEQGDSAMYLCAGSRSPGGLSGPEAFFGQGTRLTVV.

J is TRBJ2-3 and V is TRBV28; TRBD2 might be the D (5 bases). V was cut by 6 bases and J by 2 bases, with 9 bases left in between. Germline CDR1 reads MDHEN; CDR2 reads SYDVKM. The CDR3 runs to 13 residues. In DNA, the CDR3 is TGTGCCAGCAGGGACTCCTACACAGATACGCAGTATTTT. Its protein is CASRDSYTDTQYF.

The chain has TRBV11-2 and TRBJ2-3, with D perhaps matching TRBD1 (7 bases). This CDR3 region has 19 residues. Per the germline V gene, CDR1 is SGHAT and CDR2 is FQNNGV. Trimming took off 5 bases at V and 7 bases at J, with 31 bases between the two ends. CDR3 protein: CASSQGGAPPFLRGNTQYF. The DNA for the CDR3 is TGTGCCAGCAGCCAGGGGGGAGCTCCTCCCTTTTTACGCGGTAATACGCAGTATTTT.

The chain links TRBV20-1 to TRBJ2-3; D may be TRBD2 (6 bases). Germline loops: CDR1 DFQATT, CDR2 SNEGSKA (reference sequence). V was shortened by 6 bases and J by 8 bases, with 21 bases between the two germline ends. The CDR3 totals 14 residues. In nucleotides, the CDR3 is TGCAGTGCAAACCCCTTCGGGGGAGAAGGTACGCAGTATTTT. The encoded protein is CSANPFGGEGTQYF.

This clonotype was seen only a few times. The rearrangement joins TRBV6-5 to TRBJ1-1, with D tentatively TRBD1 (5 bases). Deletions cut 8 bases from V and 5 bases from J, with 18 bases between. The CDR3 loop spans 14 amino acids. The germline V gene has CDR1 MNHEY and CDR2 SVGAGI. Here the CDR3 reads CASGTVEPGTEAFF. DNA of the CDR3: TGTGCCAGCGGGACGGTAGAACCGGGAACTGAAGCTTTCTTT.

Here the CDR3 reads CASSDPGDSSYNEQYF. DNA for the CDR3: TGTGCCAGCAGTGATCCCGGGGACTCCTCCTACAATGAGCAGTACTTC. The chain links TRBV12-3 or TRBV12-4 to TRBJ2-1, with D tentatively TRBD2 (6 bases). The end of the DNA fits TRBJ2-7 better, so the J call may be wrong. This CDR3 spans 16 amino acids.

This chain uses TRBV20-1 with TRBJ2-7, with 9 bases identical to TRBD1. The V and J ends lost 6 bases and 3 bases, in that order; junction bases with no gene match: 12. CDR1 is DFQATT and CDR2 is SNEGSKA in the germline V gene (reference sequence). The CDR3 is 15 residues long. Here the CDR3 DNA reads TGCAGTGCGCTAAATCCCGGGACAGGGAACTACGAGCAGTACTTC. As protein: CSALNPGTGNYEQYF.

A word on this clonotype: A single base separates this from a much larger clone, so it may be a read error. The V and J genes are TRBV12-3 or TRBV12-4 and TRBJ2-7, with TRBD2 identical over 12 bases. This CDR3 has 14 amino acids. The V and J ends lost 5 bases and 5 bases, in that order; junction bases with no gene match: 4. The CDR3 DNA reads as TGTGCCAGCAGTCGGGCTAGCGGGGGGGACGAGCAGTACTTC. It translates to CASSRASGGDEQYF.

This clonotype was observed many times. This sequence joins TRBV12-3 or TRBV12-4 and TRBJ2-1; maybe TRBD1 (5 bases). The CDR3 is 13 amino acids. V shed 7 bases and J shed 5 bases, with 12 bases lying between them. In DNA, the CDR3 is TGTGCCAGCACCCTGGGGCAGAACAATGAGCAGTTCTTC. It translates to CASTLGQNNEQFF.

This chain joins TRBV6-6 and TRBJ2-1, with 7 bases that match TRBD2. The end of the DNA is better explained by TRBJ2-7, so the J call may be wrong. The CDR3 is 15 residues long. Germline CDR1 and CDR2: MNHNY and SVGAGI (reference sequence). The DNA for the CDR3 is TGTGCCAGCAGTCCGACTGACGGGAGGAGCTACGAGCAGTACTTC. It encodes CASSPTDGRSYEQYF.

J is TRBJ2-3 and V is TRBV4-3; TRBD2 might be the D (5 bases). Germline CDR1 reads LGHNA; CDR2 reads YSLEER. V lost 10 bases and J lost 4, with 18 bases in between. The CDR3 length is 14 residues. CDR3 loop: CATESLLGADTQYF. CDR3 sequence (DNA): TGCGCCACCGAAAGTCTACTGGGAGCAGATACGCAGTATTTT.

The chain is built from TRBV20-1 and TRBJ2-3; possibly TRBD1 or TRBD2 for D (7 bases each). The germline CDR1 and CDR2 sequences are DFQATT and SNEGSKA (reference sequence). The CDR3 runs to 16 residues. Trimming shortened V by 6 bases and J by 4 bases, and 23 bases separated the two germline ends. The CDR3 protein is CSARSLTGEGADTQYF. The CDR3 coding sequence is TGCAGTGCCAGAAGCTTAACAGGGGAGGGAGCAGATACGCAGTATTTT.

V is TRBV5-1 and J is TRBJ2-7; TRBD2 matches at 7 bases. The end of the DNA is better explained by TRBJ2-5, so the J call may be wrong. The CDR3 runs 16 residues. Germline V gene sequence: CDR1 SGHRS, CDR2 YFSETQ. DNA of the CDR3: TGCGCCAGCAGCTTCCGACTCGGCGGGAGCGGGGAGACCCAGTACTTC. As protein: CASSFRLGGSGETQYF.

This chain connects TRBV29-1 to TRBJ2-7; 7 bases map to TRBD1. CDR3 size: 15 residues. The J segment lost 0 bases and the V segment lost 8 bases, leaving 13 bases of the junction unmatched. The germline gives CDR1 SQVTM, CDR2 ANQGSEA. The CDR3 DNA sequence: TGCAGCCCAACTGGGGACAGCCCCGACTCCTACGAGCAGTACTTC. Its translation: CSPTGDSPDSYEQYF.